This T cell receptor (beta chain) was sequenced for a study of cytomegalovirus exposure and HLA in healthy donors. General observations from the study: It was assumed in the presence/absence analyses that sequencing depth was roughly uniform across donors. Available immune exposure information was restricted to CMV serostatus only. Published work reported that the classifier diagnosed cytomegalovirus status with high specificity and sensitivity.

PCR used 60 Vbeta primers and 13 Jbeta primers. Source study methods: Later work found 65 million to 90 million unique TCR beta chains, with about 10 million shared. TCRdb's copy holds only in-frame clones and misses some; the assay was immunoSEQ multiplex PCR. The V and J calls and clone size are taken from that table; D and trimming were inferred from the DNA. The specimen's table records 80,000 to 100,000 clones. Points on this clone: Its antigen is unidentified.

This receptor was identified in a woman in her 30s in good health and CMV-seronegative. Material: PBMCs.

Here the CDR3 DNA reads TGCGCCAGCAGGCCTAGCGCTTCCTACAATGAGCAGTTCTTC. It encodes CASRPSASYNEQFF. The rearrangement uses TRBV5-1 and TRBJ2-1, with D tentatively TRBD2 (6 bases). Trimming shortened V by 5 bases and J by 1 base, and 10 bases separated the two germline ends. From germline, CDR1 is SGHRS and CDR2 YFSETQ. There are 14 residues in the CDR3.